This T cell receptor beta chain was captured in a study of T cells after yellow fever vaccination. The wider study: Fractions of low cell number were prepared using SMART-Seq v4 Ultra Low Input. Broader study findings: It was the secondary response that reached its peak faster, day 5 versus 15, but it was weaker.

For this clonotype: The antigen is not known.

Trimming cost V 3 bases and J 0 bases, with 12 bases left between them. This CDR3 region has 16 residues. The germline CDR1 and CDR2 sequences are KGHSH and LQKENI. TCRdb used MiXCR to reprocess the 5' RACE reads, holding one entry per CDR3 protein. The sample holds some 150,000 distinct CDR3 sequences, around 9% seen once. The receptor comes from a man aged 18-30 years who received the YFV17D yellow fever vaccine. Sequencing was performed on CD8+ T cells sorted from PBMCs, taken 45 days after the yellow fever booster vaccination. This rearrangement joins TRBV18 to TRBJ1-5; the D gene is possibly TRBD1 (5 bases). The CDR3 is CASSPPTGYSNQPQHF. The DNA of the CDR3 is TGTGCCAGCTCACCTCCCACAGGTTATAGCAATCAGCCCCAGCATTTT. The full variable domain, completed using reference TRBV18 and TRBJ1-5, is NAGVMQNPRHLVRRRGQEARLRCSPMKGHSHVYWYRQLPEEGLKFMVYLQKENIIDESGMPKERFSAEFPKEGPSILRIQQVVRGDSAAYFCASSPPTGYSNQPQHFGDGTRLSIL.